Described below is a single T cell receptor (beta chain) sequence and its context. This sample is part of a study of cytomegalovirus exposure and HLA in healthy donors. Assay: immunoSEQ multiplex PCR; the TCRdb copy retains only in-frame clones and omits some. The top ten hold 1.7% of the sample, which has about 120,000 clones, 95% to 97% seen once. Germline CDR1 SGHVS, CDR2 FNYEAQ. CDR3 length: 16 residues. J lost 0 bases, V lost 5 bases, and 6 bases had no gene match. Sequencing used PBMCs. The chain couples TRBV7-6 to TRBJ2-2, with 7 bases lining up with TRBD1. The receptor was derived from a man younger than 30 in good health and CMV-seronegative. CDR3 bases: TGTGCCAGCAGCCCGACAGGGCAAGCGAACACCGGGGAGCTGTTTTTT. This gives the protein CASSPTGQANTGELFF. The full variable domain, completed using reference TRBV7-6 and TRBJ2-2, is GAGVSQSPRYKVTKRGQDVALRCDPISGHVSLYWYRQALGQGPEFLTYFNYEAQQDKSGLPNDRFSAERPEGSISTLTIQRTEQRDSAMYRCASSPTGQANTGELFFGEGSRLTVL.